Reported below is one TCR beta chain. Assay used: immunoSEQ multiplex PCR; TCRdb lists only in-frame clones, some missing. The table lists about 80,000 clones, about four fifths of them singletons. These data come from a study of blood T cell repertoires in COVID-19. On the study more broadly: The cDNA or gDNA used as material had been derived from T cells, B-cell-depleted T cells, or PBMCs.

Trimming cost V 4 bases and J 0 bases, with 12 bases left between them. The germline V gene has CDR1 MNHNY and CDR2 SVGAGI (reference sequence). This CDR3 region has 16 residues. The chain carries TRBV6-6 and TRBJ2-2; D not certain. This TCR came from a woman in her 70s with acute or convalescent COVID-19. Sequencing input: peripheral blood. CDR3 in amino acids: CASSFDSTSNTGELFF. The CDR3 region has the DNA TGTGCCAGCAGTTTCGACTCAACGTCGAACACCGGGGAGCTGTTTTTT.